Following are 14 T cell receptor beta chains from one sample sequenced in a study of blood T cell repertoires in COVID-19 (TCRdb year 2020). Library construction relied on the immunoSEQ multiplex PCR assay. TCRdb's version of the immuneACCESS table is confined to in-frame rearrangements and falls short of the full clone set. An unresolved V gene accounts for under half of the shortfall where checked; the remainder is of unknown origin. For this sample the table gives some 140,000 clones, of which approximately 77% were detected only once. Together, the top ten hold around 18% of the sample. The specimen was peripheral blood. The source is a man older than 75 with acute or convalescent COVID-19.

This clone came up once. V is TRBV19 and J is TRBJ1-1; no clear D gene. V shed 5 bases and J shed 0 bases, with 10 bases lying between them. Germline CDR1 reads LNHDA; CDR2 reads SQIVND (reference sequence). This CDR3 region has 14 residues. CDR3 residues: CASSVSEVNTEAFF. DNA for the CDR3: TGTGCCAGTAGTGTCAGTGAGGTGAACACTGAAGCTTTCTTT.

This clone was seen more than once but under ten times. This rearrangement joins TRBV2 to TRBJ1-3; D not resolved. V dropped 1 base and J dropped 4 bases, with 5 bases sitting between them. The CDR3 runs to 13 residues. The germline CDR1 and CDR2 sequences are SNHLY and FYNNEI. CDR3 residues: CASSEGQGNTIYF. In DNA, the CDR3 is TGTGCCAGCAGTGAAGGGCAGGGAAACACCATATATTTT.

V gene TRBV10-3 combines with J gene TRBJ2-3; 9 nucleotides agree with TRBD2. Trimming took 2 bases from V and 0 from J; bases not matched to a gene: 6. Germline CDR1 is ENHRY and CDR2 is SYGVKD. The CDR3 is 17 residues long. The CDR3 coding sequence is TGTGCCATCAGTGAGCCTGGACTAGCGAGTAGCACAGATACGCAGTATTTT. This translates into CAISEPGLASSTDTQYF.

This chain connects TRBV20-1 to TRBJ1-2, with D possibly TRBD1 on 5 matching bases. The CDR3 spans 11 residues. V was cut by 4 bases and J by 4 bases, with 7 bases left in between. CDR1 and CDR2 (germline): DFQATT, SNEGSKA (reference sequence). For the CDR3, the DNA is TGCAGTGCTAACGGGGGCTATGGCTACACCTTC. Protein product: CSANGGYGYTF.

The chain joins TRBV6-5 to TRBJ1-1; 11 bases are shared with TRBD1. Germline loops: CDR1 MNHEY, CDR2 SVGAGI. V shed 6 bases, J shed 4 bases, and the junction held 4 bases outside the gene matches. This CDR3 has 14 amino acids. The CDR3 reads CASRKGQGGTEAFF. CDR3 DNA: TGTGCCAGCAGAAAGGGACAGGGGGGCACTGAAGCTTTCTTT.

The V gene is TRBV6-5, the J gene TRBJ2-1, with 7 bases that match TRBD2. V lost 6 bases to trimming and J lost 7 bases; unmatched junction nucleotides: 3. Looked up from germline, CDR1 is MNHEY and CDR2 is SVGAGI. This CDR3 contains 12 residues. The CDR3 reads CASSWGGNEQFF. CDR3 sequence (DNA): TGTGCCAGCAGCTGGGGAGGGAATGAGCAGTTCTTC.

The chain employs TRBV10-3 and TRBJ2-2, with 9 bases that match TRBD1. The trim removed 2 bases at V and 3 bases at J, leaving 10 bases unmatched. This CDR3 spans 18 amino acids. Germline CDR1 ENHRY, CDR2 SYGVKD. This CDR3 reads CAISEREKDRGYTGELFF. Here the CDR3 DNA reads TGTGCCATCAGTGAGCGAGAGAAGGACAGGGGTTACACCGGGGAGCTGTTTTTT.

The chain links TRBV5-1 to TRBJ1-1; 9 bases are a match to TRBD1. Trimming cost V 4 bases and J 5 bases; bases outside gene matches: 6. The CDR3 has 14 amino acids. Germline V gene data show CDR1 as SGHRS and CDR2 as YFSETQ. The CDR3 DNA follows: TGCGCCAGCAGCGGAGGGACAGGGCCAACTGAAGCTTTCTTT. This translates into CASSGGTGPTEAFF.

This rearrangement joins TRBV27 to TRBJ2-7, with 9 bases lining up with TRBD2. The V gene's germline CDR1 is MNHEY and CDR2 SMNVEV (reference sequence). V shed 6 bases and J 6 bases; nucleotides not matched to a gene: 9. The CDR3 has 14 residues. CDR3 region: CASSRPGLASEQYF. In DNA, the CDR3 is TGTGCCAGCAGCCGACCGGGACTAGCTTCCGAGCAGTACTTC.

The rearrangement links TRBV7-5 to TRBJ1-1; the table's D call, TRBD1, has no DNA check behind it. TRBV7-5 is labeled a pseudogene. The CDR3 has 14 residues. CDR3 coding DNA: TGTGCCAGAAGCTTAGAGGGGGCGCGGGCTGAAGCTTTCTTT. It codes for CARSLEGARAEAFF.

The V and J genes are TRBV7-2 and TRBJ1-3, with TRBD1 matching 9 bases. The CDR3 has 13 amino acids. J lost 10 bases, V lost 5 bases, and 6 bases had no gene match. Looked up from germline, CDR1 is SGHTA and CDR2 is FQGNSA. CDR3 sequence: CASSTDRGQTIYF. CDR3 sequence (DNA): TGTGCCAGCAGCACGGACAGGGGACAGACCATATATTTT.

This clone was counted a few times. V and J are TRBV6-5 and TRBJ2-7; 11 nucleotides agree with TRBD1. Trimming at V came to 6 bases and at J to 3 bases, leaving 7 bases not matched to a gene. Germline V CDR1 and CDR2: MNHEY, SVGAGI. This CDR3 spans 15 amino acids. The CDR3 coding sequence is TGTGCCAGCAGGGCCTCCGGGACAGGGGGCTACGAGCAGTACTTC. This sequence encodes CASRASGTGGYEQYF.

The CDR3 spells CASQGGGEQFF. For the CDR3, the DNA is TGTGCCAGCCAGGGCGGGGGGGAGCAGTTCTTC. This chain connects TRBV7-5 to TRBJ2-1; the table's D call, TRBD2, was not checked against the DNA. TRBV7-5 counts as a pseudogene. CDR3 length: 11 amino acids.

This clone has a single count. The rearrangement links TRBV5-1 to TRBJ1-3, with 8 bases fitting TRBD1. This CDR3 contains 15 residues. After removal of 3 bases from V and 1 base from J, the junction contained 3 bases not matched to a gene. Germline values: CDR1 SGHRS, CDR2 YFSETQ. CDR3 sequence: CASSSTGESGNTIYF. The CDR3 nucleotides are TGCGCCAGCAGCTCGACAGGGGAGTCTGGAAACACCATATATTTT.